These T cell receptor beta chains were read from a single sample in a study of T cells in pancreatic ductal adenocarcinoma. TCRdb's table, derived via immunoSEQ multiplex PCR, lists solely in-frame clones and lacks some. The table lists 85,000 to 120,000 clones, 90% to 95% of them singletons. The sample was PBMCs. The receptor source for this set is a human donor with pancreatic ductal adenocarcinoma. Each CDR3 is given with its conserved first and last residue. Each record gives: V gene, clone size, J gene, D gene, CDR3 protein, CDR3 DNA. A D gene is named only where the DNA matches it firmly. A row's size may be missing; if present it is once, few, many or a size class.

TRBV6-6	-	TRBJ2-3	TRBD2	CASRIAGVGTDTQYF	TGTGCCAGCAGAATAGCGGGAGTTGGCACAGATACGCAGTATTTT
TRBV4-3	once	TRBJ2-1	-	CASSQETLSNEQFF	TGCGCCAGCAGCCAAGAGACACTTTCCAATGAGCAGTTCTTC
TRBV6-6	-	TRBJ2-7	TRBD1	CASSQDRETQYF	TGTGCCAGCAGTCAGGACAGGGAGACTCAGTACTTC
TRBV18	-	TRBJ2-1	-	CASSPPTLVNRNEQFF	TGTGCCAGCTCACCACCGACACTAGTCAATCGCAATGAGCAGTTCTTC
TRBV5-1	-	TRBJ1-1	-	CASSLGGEGTEAFF	TGCGCCAGCAGCTTGGGGGGGGAGGGAACTGAAGCTTTCTTT
TRBV11-2	-	TRBJ2-2	-	CASSLAGVTGELFF	TGTGCCAGCAGCTTAGCGGGGGTCACCGGGGAGCTGTTTTTT
TRBV19	-	TRBJ1-2	TRBD1	CASSKGQPNYGYTF	TGTGCCAGTAGTAAGGGACAGCCTAACTATGGCTACACCTTC
TRBV5-8	-	TRBJ2-3	-	CASRVIPADTQYF	TGTGCCAGCAGAGTTATCCCAGCAGATACGCAGTATTTT
TRBV13	-	TRBJ2-3	-	CASSSRAVSTDTQYF	TGTGCCAGCAGCTCCAGAGCGGTCAGCACAGATACGCAGTATTTT
TRBV28	-	TRBJ2-1	TRBD1	CASSFQPGQGGLSSYNEQFF	TGTGCCAGCAGTTTCCAACCGGGACAGGGGGGCCTTAGCTCCTACAATGAGCAGTTCTTC
TRBV5-5	-	TRBJ2-7	TRBD1	CASSFQGANLIGQYF	TGTGCCAGCAGCTTCCAGGGGGCGAATCTCATCGGGCAGTACTTC
TRBV19	-	TRBJ1-5	TRBD1	CASTQTGGSNQPQHF	TGTGCCAGTACCCAGACAGGGGGTAGCAATCAGCCCCAGCATTTT
TRBV27	few	TRBJ2-2	TRBD2	CASRWSSGNNGELFF	TGTGCCAGCAGGTGGTCTAGCGGGAATAACGGGGAGCTGTTTTTT
TRBV5-1	-	TRBJ2-3	TRBD2	CASSQGLAGGVDTQYF	TGCGCCAGCAGCCAAGGACTAGCGGGAGGGGTAGATACGCAGTATTTT
TRBV28	-	TRBJ1-2	TRBD1	CASRRQGLTNYGYTF	TGTGCCAGCAGACGACAGGGCCTGACGAACTATGGCTACACCTTC
TRBV29-1	-	TRBJ2-1	TRBD2	CSVEGRVAIGNEQFF	TGCAGCGTTGAGGGGAGGGTGGCGATCGGCAATGAGCAGTTCTTC